These 11 T cell receptor beta chains originate from one sample sequenced in a study of a mutant IDH1 vaccine in newly diagnosed glioma (dated by TCRdb to the early 2020s). Reading the label with the study, this specimen's time point is: baseline, week 1 (first vaccination visit). The meaning of the sample's treatment or condition label: pre-vaccination baseline after standard-of-care therapy. The library was prepared using the immunoSEQ multiplex PCR assay. TCRdb obtained this table from immuneACCESS and retained in-frame rearrangements with V and J assigned. These tables miss some clones; where compared with another copy, unresolved V genes account for less than half of the shortfall, and the remainder is unexplained. The sample table shows tens of thousands of clones, and more than 90% are seen once. The top ten constitute 2.5% to 3% of the sample. Sample: PBMCs, taken from a glioma patient treated with radiotherapy, temozolomide or both. These receptors were collected from a man aged 45-65 years with glioma.

The sample holds one count of this clone. This rearrangement joins TRBV19 to TRBJ2-7; D is unresolved. The V gene lost 1 base and the J gene lost 4 bases, with 11 bases spanning the gap. CDR1 LNHDA and CDR2 SQIVND come from the germline V gene (reference sequence). This CDR3 has 14 residues. CDR3 amino acids: CASSIGVLGYEQYF. CDR3 DNA: TGTGCCAGTAGTATAGGAGTCCTAGGATACGAGCAGTACTTC.

The chain combines TRBV2 with TRBJ1-2; perhaps TRBD1 as D (5 bases). Trimming took off 2 bases at V and 4 bases at J, with 8 bases between the two ends. The CDR3 runs to 13 residues. Germline assignment: CDR1 SNHLY and CDR2 FYNNEI. CDR3 sequence: CASSERQIYGYTF. Written as DNA, the CDR3 is TGTGCCAGCAGTGAAAGACAGATCTATGGCTACACCTTC. The full variable domain, in which reference TRBV2 and TRBJ1-2 provide the parts outside the CDR3, is EPEVTQTPSHQVTQMGQEVILRCVPISNHLYFYWYRQILGQKVEFLVSFYNNEISEKSEIFDDQFSVERPDGSNFTLKIRSTKLEDSAMYFCASSERQIYGYTFGSGTRLTVV.

The rearrangement uses TRBV27 and TRBJ2-4; D unresolved. There are 13 residues in the CDR3. Germline CDR1 reads MNHEY; CDR2 reads SMNVEV (reference sequence). Trimming removed 4 bases at V and 6 bases at J, with 10 bases between. The CDR3 nucleotides are TGTGCCAGCAGTTCCAAGTCTGGAAACATTCAGTACTTC. This sequence encodes CASSSKSGNIQYF.

This chain joins TRBV2 and TRBJ2-5; D is uncertain. V lost 3 bases, J lost 5 bases, and 4 bases lay in between. The CDR3 is 11 residues long. Germline values: CDR1 SNHLY, CDR2 FYNNEI. CDR3 region: CASSDFETQYF. The CDR3 DNA is TGTGCCAGCAGTGATTTTGAGACCCAGTACTTC.

This sequence joins TRBV19 and TRBJ2-2, with D possibly matching TRBD2 (6 bases). Trimming left V 4 bases short and J 5 bases short, with 17 bases between. This CDR3 spans 16 amino acids. Looked up from germline, CDR1 is LNHDA and CDR2 is SQIVND (reference sequence). This CDR3 is CASSNPPLAGTGELFF. DNA for the CDR3: TGTGCCAGTAGTAACCCCCCCCTCGCGGGGACCGGGGAGCTGTTTTTT.

This clone was seen just once. This chain joins TRBV27 and TRBJ2-7, with TRBD1 matching 9 bases. Germline V gene data show CDR1 as MNHEY and CDR2 as SMNVEV (reference sequence). V lost 4 bases, J lost 4 bases, and 11 bases stayed unmatched. CDR3 length: 16 residues. The CDR3 protein is CASSSSGDRVGYEQYF. As DNA, the CDR3 is TGTGCCAGCAGTTCCTCGGGGGACAGGGTGGGGTACGAGCAGTACTTC.

The chain carries TRBV11-2 and TRBJ1-5; no clear D gene. Trimming took 5 bases from V and 3 from J, leaving 17 bases between them. The CDR3 totals 16 residues. Germline V gene lookup returns CDR1 SGHAT and CDR2 FQNNGV. The CDR3 loop reads CASSRAAEGLNQPQHF. The CDR3 nucleotides are TGTGCCAGCAGCAGAGCGGCGGAGGGCCTCAATCAGCCCCAGCATTTT.

The V and J genes are TRBV14 and TRBJ1-2; D not certain. The CDR3 length is 16 residues. Germline CDR1 and CDR2: SGHDN and FVKESK. V was trimmed by 2 bases and J by 1 base, leaving 14 bases between them. CDR3 sequence: CASSQSFREDNYGYTF. The CDR3 coding sequence is TGTGCCAGCAGCCAAAGCTTCCGGGAGGATAACTATGGCTACACCTTC.

The chain links TRBV4-2 to TRBJ2-7; 7 nucleotides match TRBD2. Germline V CDR1 and CDR2: LGHNA, YNFKEQ. V trimming: 4 bases; J trimming: 3 bases; junction bases outside the gene matches: 12. The CDR3 runs 16 residues. CDR3 sequence: CASSREKTSIDYEQYF. For the CDR3, the DNA is TGTGCCAGCAGCCGAGAAAAGACTAGCATCGACTACGAGCAGTACTTC.

This clone has just a few counts. The chain uses TRBV5-1 and TRBJ2-2; perhaps TRBD2 as D (6 bases). There are 16 residues in the CDR3. Trimming removed 6 bases from V and 1 base from J, with 16 bases in between. CDR1 SGHRS and CDR2 YFSETQ come from the germline V gene. The CDR3 DNA reads TGCGCCAGCACCTGGAGGGCGGGCCAGAACACCGGGGAGCTGTTTTTT. Translating it yields CASTWRAGQNTGELFF.

The CDR3 sequence is CASSYGTGGNNSPLHF. DNA of the CDR3: TGTGCCAGCAGCTACGGGACAGGGGGCAATAATTCACCCCTCCACTTT. The chain has TRBV7-2 and TRBJ1-6; 12 bases align to TRBD1. This CDR3 comprises 16 residues. After removal of 4 bases from V and 5 bases from J, the junction contained 3 bases not matched to a gene. Germline CDR1 reads SGHTA; CDR2 reads FQGNSA. The full variable domain, in which reference TRBV7-2 and TRBJ1-6 provide the parts outside the CDR3, is GAGVSQSPSNKVTEKGKDVELRCDPISGHTALYWYRQSLGQGLEFLIYFQGNSAPDKSGLPSDRFSAERTGGSVSTLTIQRTQQEDSAVYLCASSYGTGGNNSPLHFGNGTRLTVT.